The 13 T cell receptor beta chains given below trace back to one sample, sequenced in a study of shared clonotypes between healthy human individuals. Produced via immunoSEQ multiplex PCR; TCRdb's table is partial and in-frame only. The sample lists about 500,000 clones, roughly three quarters seen once, with around 12% in the top ten. Material: PBMCs. These receptors all stem from a woman aged 40 to 49 in good health. Some clones in this sample may be carry-over from other donors' samples.

This clone was recorded once. The gene calls are TRBV12-1 and TRBJ1-4; the table's D call, TRBD1, has no DNA check behind it. TRBV12-1 corresponds to a pseudogene. The CDR3 extends over 17 amino acids. CDR3 loop: CASSFGDSGTTNEKLFF. In DNA, the CDR3 is TGTGCCAGCAGCTTTGGGGACAGCGGCACTACTAATGAAAAACTGTTTTTT.

This clone was detected only a few times. The chain has TRBV7-6 and TRBJ2-1, with D possibly matching TRBD2 (6 bases). Trimming left V 1 base short and J 6 bases short, with 13 bases between. This CDR3 spans 15 amino acids. Per the germline V gene, CDR1 is SGHVS and CDR2 is FNYEAQ. For the CDR3, the DNA is TGTGCCAGCAGCTTAGTAGCGGCCCCCTCCAATGAGCAGTTCTTC. It yields the protein CASSLVAAPSNEQFF.

The V gene is TRBV10-1, the J gene TRBJ2-3, with 7 positions matching TRBD1. This CDR3 has 15 amino acids. Germline V lookup: CDR1 WNHNN, CDR2 SYGVQD (reference sequence). The ends lost 9 bases at V and 4 bases at J; junction bases unmatched: 13. DNA for the CDR3: TGCGCCAGTTCCCAGGGGGACAGTTTTTCAGATACGCAGTATTTT. It is translated as CASSQGDSFSDTQYF.

A word on this clone: Since a far larger clone is one base different, this is likely a read error. The rearrangement joins TRBV20-1 to TRBJ2-5; D is possibly TRBD2 (5 bases). Trimming took off 1 base at V and 13 bases at J, with 13 bases between the two ends. CDR1 DFQATT and CDR2 SNEGSKA come from the germline V gene (reference sequence). The CDR3 consists of 11 residues. The CDR3 DNA reads as TGCAGTGCTAGAGCCGGAGGTCATCGGTACTTC. Its protein is CSARAGGHRYF.

The chain uses TRBV29-1 and TRBJ2-7; TRBD1 matches 8 bases. This CDR3 has 12 amino acids. The ends lost 4 bases at V and 6 bases at J; junction bases unmatched: 5. CDR1 SQVTM and CDR2 ANQGSEA come from the germline V gene. Here the CDR3 reads CSVGTGNAEQYF. The CDR3 bases are TGCAGCGTTGGGACAGGGAATGCCGAGCAGTACTTC.

This clone was seen a handful of times. In the same sample, other DNA sequences code for this CDR3. This chain links TRBV5-6 with TRBJ2-7; TRBD2 might be the D (5 bases). Per germline, CDR1 SGHDT and CDR2 YYEEEE. Trimming removed 0 bases from V and 7 bases from J, with 8 bases in between. The length of the CDR3 is 12 residues. In DNA, the CDR3 is TGTGCCAGCAGCTTGGGGGGAGCGGAGCAGTACTTC. Translated: CASSLGGAEQYF.

V usage is TRBV10-3 and J usage is TRBJ2-7; D not resolved. Germline V lookup: CDR1 ENHRY, CDR2 SYGVKD. This CDR3 has 14 amino acids. V lost 4 bases, J lost 2 bases, and 12 bases lay in between. CDR3: CAISALSLPYEQYF. The CDR3, as DNA: TGTGCCATCAGTGCTCTTAGCCTTCCCTACGAGCAGTACTTC.

This rearrangement joins TRBV30 to TRBJ1-1; maybe TRBD1 (5 bases). The length of the CDR3 is 15 residues. Germline assignment: CDR1 GTSNPN and CDR2 SVGIG (reference sequence). V gave up 0 bases and J gave up 1 base, with 12 bases separating them. CDR3 nucleotide sequence: TGTGCCTGGAGTGTTAACGGGGGGAAGAACACTGAAGCTTTCTTT. Translating gives CAWSVNGGKNTEAFF.

The chain is built from TRBV2 and TRBJ2-1; D ambiguous. This CDR3 has 13 amino acids. The germline V and J ends were trimmed by 3 bases and 7 bases, with 10 bases remaining between them. Germline lookup yields CDR1 SNHLY and CDR2 FYNNEI. Here the CDR3 reads CASSEWSVNEQFF. The CDR3 DNA sequence: TGTGCCAGCAGTGAGTGGTCGGTAAATGAGCAGTTCTTC.

V and J are TRBV7-9 and TRBJ1-1; D call uncertain. The CDR3 consists of 15 residues. Trimming shortened V by 1 base and J by 4 bases, and 13 bases separated the two germline ends. Germline CDR1 and CDR2: SEHNR and FQNEAQ (reference sequence). The CDR3 loop reads CASSLGRQFSTEAFF. The CDR3 DNA is TGTGCCAGCAGCTTAGGAAGGCAGTTTAGCACTGAAGCTTTCTTT.

This clone occurred a few times. Other DNA sequences in this sample translate to the same CDR3. The CDR3 region has the DNA TGTGCCAGCGTCCTGGGGGCCGGGGGAACCCAGTACTTC. It translates to CASVLGAGGTQYF. This sequence joins TRBV2 and TRBJ2-5; tentatively, D is TRBD1 or TRBD2 (6 bases each). Trimming pared 8 bases from V and 8 bases from J, leaving 18 bases between. This CDR3 region has 13 residues. CDR1 and CDR2 (germline): SNHLY, FYNNEI.

Comment on this clone: A much larger clone differs from this one at a single base, so this may be a read error. This same CDR3 is encoded by further DNA sequences in the sample. This CDR3 is CASSFAGPLWVEQYF. In DNA form, the CDR3 reads TGTGCCAGCAGTTTTGCGGGGCCCCTCTGGGTCGAGCAGTACTTC. V is TRBV28 and J is TRBJ2-7; D is perhaps TRBD2 (6 bases). V lost 3 bases and J 6 bases, leaving 18 bases between the germline ends. Germline V gives CDR1 MDHEN, CDR2 SYDVKM. The CDR3 loop spans 15 amino acids.

Comments on this clone: This may come from a read error, since a much larger clone is one base off. This sequence joins TRBV10-1 and TRBJ2-7; 13 bases fit TRBD2. The germline gives CDR1 WNHNN, CDR2 SYGVQD (reference sequence). The CDR3 has 19 amino acids. The CDR3 DNA reads as TGCCCCAGCAGTGAGGAGAGGACTAGCGGGAGAAAAATCCGGAACGAGCAGTACTTC. Protein sequence: CPSSEERTSGRKIRNEQYF.